The present entry profiles one T cell receptor (beta chain) with its context. Antigen: not known. These data are taken from a study of vaccination effects on CD4 cells after COVID-19. V was shortened by 5 bases and J by 0 bases, with 10 bases between the two germline ends. There are 14 residues in the CDR3. Germline CDR1 is MNHNY and CDR2 is SVGAGI (reference sequence). Study results and caveats: Late in the post-vaccination period, infection-induced and vaccine-induced clones underwent marked clonal contraction. Common cold coronavirus cross-reactivity was shown by only 1 of 255 vaccine-induced clones in healthy vaccinees.

Sequencing was preceded by expansion of antigen-specific CD4+ T cells with viral peptide pools in the ViraFEST assay. The authors isolated CD4+ T cells after about eleven days of culture. Negative nucleocapsid antibody tests before and after vaccination confirmed no previous SARS-CoV-2 infection. The assay was immunoSEQ multiplex PCR, and TCRdb's table has in-frame clones only and misses some. Here the sample spans under 80,000 clones, under 80% being singletons. This chain uses TRBV6-6 with TRBJ1-1, with D perhaps TRBD1 (5 bases). The TCR comes from a human donor who received a COVID-19 vaccine. Source: CD4+ T cells from PBMCs cultured with SARS-CoV-2 spike peptides, taken before COVID-19 vaccination. The CDR3 DNA sequence: TGTGCCAGCAGTCCGACAGCGTTGAACACTGAAGCTTTCTTT. It codes for CASSPTALNTEAFF.